These 27 T cell receptor beta chains were all obtained from the same sample, sequenced in a study of blood T cells in healthy people across ages (dated by TCRdb to between 2014 and 2017). Receptors were amplified or captured by 5' RACE. This sample was sequenced with an Illumina HiSeq 2500. A second PCR of about 7 to 12 cycles was run with a J-beta primer mix and a sample-barcoded 5' primer. TCRdb itself trimmed the public reads at Q25 with fastp, ran MiXCR and retained productive beta chains. Each CDR3 protein appears once, grouped with its most common genes and DNA. This sample comprises around 670,000 distinct CDR3 sequences, approximately 30% of them detected only once. The ten largest make up 15% to 18% of the sample. Source material: blood. These receptors were obtained from an elderly woman in good health.

The chain uses TRBV21-1 and TRBJ1-1. TRBV21-1 is given as a pseudogene. This CDR3 is built from 12 residues. The CDR3 region has the DNA TGTGCCAGCAGCACTAAAATCACTGAAGCTTTCTTT. Translated, it gives CASSTKITEAFF.

This clonotype was counted only a few times. V is TRBV3-1 and J is TRBJ1-1; D unclear. V was cut by 1 base and J by 7 bases, with 13 bases left in between. This CDR3 contains 14 residues. Germline CDR1 reads LGHDT; CDR2 reads YNNKEL (reference sequence). The CDR3 region is CASSQGRRAGEAFF. The CDR3 DNA follows: TGTGCCAGCAGCCAAGGCCGGAGGGCTGGTGAAGCTTTCTTT.

This clonotype has a handful of counts. This chain links TRBV28 with TRBJ2-3, with D possibly matching TRBD2 (5 bases). This CDR3 comprises 15 residues. V lost 6 bases and J 1 base, leaving 14 bases between the germline ends. From germline, CDR1 is MDHEN and CDR2 SYDVKM. This chain's CDR3 is CASRAFGGGTDTQYF. As DNA, the CDR3 is TGTGCCAGCAGGGCCTTTGGAGGCGGCACAGATACGCAGTATTTT.

The sample holds many counts of this clonotype. J is TRBJ2-7 and V is TRBV4-2; D is undetermined. V lost 5 bases and J 5 bases, leaving 13 bases between the germline ends. In germline, CDR1 is LGHNA, CDR2 YNFKEQ. This CDR3 region has 13 residues. CDR3 in amino acids: CASSSGRVDEQYF. The CDR3 DNA reads TGTGCCAGCAGCTCAGGAAGGGTCGACGAGCAGTACTTC.

Concerning this clonotype itself: A junction boundary mismatches the germline segment, possibly from a read error. The genes are TRBV29-1 and TRBJ2-6; either TRBD1 or TRBD2 may fit D (6 bases each). CDR3 length: 13 residues. Germline V gene lookup returns CDR1 SQVTM and CDR2 ANQGSEA. The CDR3 is CSVASSGANALTF. The CDR3 DNA reads TGCAGCGTTGCTAGCTCGGGGGCCAACGCCCTGACTTTC.

The table lists this clonotype with a count of one. With a much larger clone just one base away, this may be a read error. The V gene is TRBV2, the J gene TRBJ2-6; a possible D gene is TRBD1 (5 bases). The germline gives CDR1 SNHLY, CDR2 FYNNEI. CDR3 length: 14 residues. CDR3: CASSGYSGANVRTF. CDR3 bases: TGTGCCAGCAGTGGGTACTCTGGGGCCAACGTCCGGACTTTC.

To note about this clonotype: A read error is possible here, since a much larger clone lies one base away. The rearrangement links TRBV6-5 to TRBJ2-1; no clear D. The CDR3 extends over 13 amino acids. V gave up 6 bases and J gave up 9 bases, with 15 bases separating them. Looked up from germline, CDR1 is MNHEY and CDR2 is SVGAGI. CDR3 region: CASREGLCGEQFF. In DNA, the CDR3 is TGTGCCAGCAGGGAAGGTCTGTGTGGTGAGCAGTTCTTC.

The rearrangement links TRBV9 to TRBJ2-2, with TRBD1 matching over 7 bases. The CDR3 has 15 amino acids. With V trimmed by 1 base and J by 5 bases, 5 bases remained unmatched. CDR1 and CDR2 from the germline V gene are SGDLS and YYNGEE. The chain's CDR3 is CASSVRQGETGELFF. The CDR3, as DNA: TGTGCCAGCAGCGTACGACAGGGTGAAACCGGGGAGCTGTTTTTT.

The sample holds many counts of this clonotype. The V gene is TRBV20-1, the J gene TRBJ2-5; weak D call: TRBD1 (7 bases). Trimming pared 3 bases from V and 11 bases from J, leaving 25 bases between. Germline V lookup: CDR1 DFQATT, CDR2 SNEGSKA (reference sequence). The CDR3 totals 15 residues. The CDR3 spells CSASHREGARDEQYF. The CDR3 region has the DNA TGCAGTGCTAGTCACCGTGAGGGGGCGCGGGATGAGCAGTACTTC.

This clonotype was recorded at least ten times. The CDR3 DNA sequence: TGCAGTGCCGGGGGGCAGCGCATGAACACTGAAGCTTTCTTT. Translating gives CSAGGQRMNTEAFF. V is TRBV20-1 and J is TRBJ1-1; a weak D match, TRBD1 (6 bases). Trimming pared 6 bases from V and 0 bases from J, leaving 14 bases between. Germline CDR1 is DFQATT and CDR2 is SNEGSKA (reference sequence). The CDR3 extends over 14 amino acids.

This clonotype was observed a handful of times. The DNA for the CDR3 is TGCGCCAGCAGCCCGGGTAGGACAGGGGGCCTTATTGCAACTAATGAAAAACTGTTTTTT. It yields the protein CASSPGRTGGLIATNEKLFF. This chain joins TRBV5-1 and TRBJ1-4; 11 nucleotides line up with TRBD1. CDR3 length: 20 residues. V lost 4 bases, J lost 0 bases, and 14 bases stayed unmatched. The germline gives CDR1 SGHRS, CDR2 YFSETQ.

This clonotype occurred many times. The chain combines TRBV10-3 with TRBJ2-5; D may be TRBD1 or TRBD2 (6 bases each). This CDR3 is built from 14 residues. Germline V gives CDR1 ENHRY, CDR2 SYGVKD. V lost 6 bases, J lost 2 bases, and 13 bases lay in between. The CDR3 bases are TGTGCCATCAGAGTAGGGGGGCCTCAAGAGACCCAGTACTTC. Translation: CAIRVGGPQETQYF.

A remark on this clonotype: A much larger clone is a single base away; this may be a read error. This chain links TRBV5-4 with TRBJ2-1; D is unclear. The CDR3 is 14 residues long. Looked up from germline, CDR1 is SGHNT and CDR2 is YYREEE (reference sequence). CDR3 protein: CASRTDDSYNEQCF. In DNA form, the CDR3 reads TGTGCCAGTCGGACGGACGACTCCTACAATGAGCAGTGCTTC. The full variable domain, its missing parts supplied by reference TRBV5-4 and TRBJ2-1, is ETGVTQSPTHLIKTRGQQVTLRCSSQSGHNTVSWYQQALGQGPQFIFQYYREEENGRGNFPPRFSGLQFPNYSSELNVNALELDDSALYLCASRTDDSYNEQCFGPGTRLTVL.

Note on this clonotype: A much bigger clone sits one base away, suggesting this may be a read error. The chain has TRBV7-6 and TRBJ2-3; weak D call: TRBD1 (6 bases). Trimming stripped 5 bases from V and 0 bases from J, with 9 bases between. Germline assignment: CDR1 SGHVS and CDR2 FNYEAQ. There are 14 residues in the CDR3. The CDR3: CASSPDSSTDTQYF. The CDR3 nucleotides read TGTGCCAGCAGCCCGGACAGTAGCACAGATACGCAGTATTTT.

The sample holds a few counts of this clonotype. This may arise from a read error, as a much more abundant clone is one base away. The CDR3 is CRRGAVNEQFF. The CDR3 bases are TGCAGGCGGGGGGCCGTCAATGAGCAGTTCTTC. The genes are TRBV20-1 and TRBJ2-1; 8 bases fit TRBD2. Per germline, CDR1 DFQATT and CDR2 SNEGSKA (reference sequence). CDR3 length: 11 amino acids.

In this sample, this clonotype turned up many times. The chain combines TRBV5-1 with TRBJ2-3, with unresolved D. Germline CDR1 is SGHRS and CDR2 is YFSETQ. CDR3 length equals 13 residues. V lost 0 bases and J lost 6, with 8 bases in between. CDR3 bases: TGCGCCAGCAGCTTGGAATTTGGGGATACGCAGTATTTT. Translation: CASSLEFGDTQYF.

V gene TRBV20-1 combines with J gene TRBJ2-1; 8 nucleotides line up with TRBD2. After removal of 6 bases from V and 5 bases from J, the junction contained 6 bases not matched to a gene. CDR1 and CDR2 from the germline V gene are DFQATT and SNEGSKA (reference sequence). This CDR3 comprises 13 residues. CDR3 DNA sequence: TGCAGTGCCGAGCGGGAGCCAGACAATGAGCAGTTCTTC. It encodes CSAEREPDNEQFF.

Comment on this clonotype: A much larger clone differs by one base, so this may be a read error. The chain joins TRBV29-1 to TRBJ2-1; D not resolved. The germline V and J ends were trimmed by 5 bases and 13 bases, with 24 bases remaining between them. The CDR3 covers 14 residues. Germline CDR1 is SQVTM and CDR2 is ANQGSEA. The CDR3 DNA reads as TGCAGCGTTCTTCCGGGTCCCAATTCCGAGACCCAGTTCTTC. As protein: CSVLPGPNSETQFF.

This clonotype has ten or more counts. This chain joins TRBV12-3 or TRBV12-4 and TRBJ1-1; a possible D gene is TRBD1 (5 bases). The CDR3 is 12 residues long. Trimming left V 5 bases short and J 8 bases short, with 12 bases between. CDR3 residues: CASSLGTVEAFF. The CDR3 DNA is TGTGCCAGCAGTCTCGGGACGGTCGAAGCTTTCTTT.

Remarks on this clonotype: This may be a read error: a much more frequent sequence differs by one nucleotide. CDR3 region: CSARRDTYNEQFF. The CDR3 coding sequence is TGCAGTGCTAGGAGGGACACCTACAATGAGCAGTTCTTC. The chain couples TRBV20-1 to TRBJ2-1, with D possibly TRBD1 on 6 matching bases. V dropped 3 bases and J dropped 2 bases, with 8 bases sitting between them. Germline V lookup: CDR1 DFQATT, CDR2 SNEGSKA (reference sequence). The CDR3 covers 13 residues.

This clonotype was detected ten times or more. The rearrangement joins TRBV2 to TRBJ1-1, with a weak D call TRBD1 (5 bases). CDR1 and CDR2 (germline): SNHLY, FYNNEI. This CDR3 has 14 residues. The V gene lost 6 bases and the J gene lost 2 bases, with 13 bases spanning the gap. CDR3 region: CASSVTGGNTEAFF. CDR3 in DNA: TGTGCCAGCAGCGTAACAGGAGGAAACACTGAAGCTTTCTTT.

The genes are TRBV3-1 and TRBJ2-3; 11 nucleotides align to TRBD2. Germline CDR1 and CDR2: LGHDT and YNNKEL (reference sequence). This CDR3 contains 15 residues. Trimming took 3 bases from V and 4 from J; bases not matched to a gene: 3. The CDR3 DNA is TGTGCCAGCAGCCAGCGGACTAGCGGGTCAGATACGCAGTATTTT. Translating it yields CASSQRTSGSDTQYF.

Concerning this clonotype: A much larger clone lies one base from this, so it may be a read error. The chain joins TRBV5-4 to TRBJ2-5, with D maybe TRBD2 (6 bases). Germline V gives CDR1 SGHNT, CDR2 YYREEE (reference sequence). V lost 0 bases and J lost 9, with 18 bases in between. The CDR3 contains 15 residues. CDR3 bases: TGTGCCAGCAGCTTGGCCTCCCCGGCTGGGGAGGCCCAGTACTTC. Translating gives CASSLASPAGEAQYF.

This clonotype was observed a single time. At one boundary the junction diverges from the germline segment, which might be a read error. The chain joins TRBV24-1 to TRBJ1-1; D might be TRBD1 (5 bases). Looked up from germline, CDR1 is KGHDR and CDR2 is SFDVKD. The CDR3 contains 13 residues. CDR3: CATRGDMNTETFF. CDR3 in DNA: TGTGCCACCAGGGGGGATATGAACACTGAAACTTTCTTT.

This clonotype showed up many times. The V call is TRBV6-6, the J call TRBJ2-3; TRBD2 matches 8 bases. Looked up from germline, CDR1 is MNHNY and CDR2 is SVGAGI (reference sequence). This CDR3 region has 15 residues. V gave up 8 bases and J gave up 4 bases; unmatched junction bases: 11. The CDR3 DNA reads as TGTGCCAGCGGCACGGGGGGGCCCAGAGCAGATACGCAGTATTTT. Translation gives CASGTGGPRADTQYF.

The genes are TRBV6-5 and TRBJ2-7, with D perhaps TRBD1 (6 bases). The germline V gene has CDR1 MNHEY and CDR2 SVGAGI. This CDR3 contains 14 residues. Trimming removed 4 bases from V and 2 bases from J, with 12 bases in between. The CDR3 loop reads CASSSGAGAYEQYF. DNA of the CDR3: TGTGCCAGCAGTTCCGGGGCAGGGGCCTACGAGCAGTACTTC.

A note on this clonotype: A much larger clone differs by one base, so this may be a read error. This chain links TRBV25-1 with TRBJ2-3; D not certain. Trimming pared 1 base from V and 2 bases from J, leaving 16 bases between. CDR1 and CDR2 from the germline V gene are MGHDK and SYGVNS. The CDR3 length is 17 residues. CDR3 in DNA: TGTGCCAGCAGTGAATTAAAAGGTGGATCACCCACAGATACGCAGTATTTT. Translating gives CASSELKGGSPTDTQYF.